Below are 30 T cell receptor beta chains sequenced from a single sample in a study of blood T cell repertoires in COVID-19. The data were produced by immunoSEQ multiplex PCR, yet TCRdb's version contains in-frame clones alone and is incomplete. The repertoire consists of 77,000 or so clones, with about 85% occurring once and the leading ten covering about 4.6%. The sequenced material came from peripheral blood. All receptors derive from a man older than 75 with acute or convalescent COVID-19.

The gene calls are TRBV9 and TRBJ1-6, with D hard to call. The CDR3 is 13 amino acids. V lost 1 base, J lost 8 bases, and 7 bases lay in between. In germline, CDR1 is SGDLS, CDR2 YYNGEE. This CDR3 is CASSVSSDSPLHF. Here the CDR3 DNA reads TGTGCCAGCAGCGTATCCTCGGATTCACCCCTCCACTTT. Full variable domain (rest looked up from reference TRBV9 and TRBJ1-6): DSGVTQTPKHLITATGQRVTLRCSPRSGDLSVYWYQQSLDQGLQFLIQYYNGEERAKGNILERFSAQQFPDLHSELNLSSLELGDSALYFCASSVSSDSPLHFGNGTRLTVT.

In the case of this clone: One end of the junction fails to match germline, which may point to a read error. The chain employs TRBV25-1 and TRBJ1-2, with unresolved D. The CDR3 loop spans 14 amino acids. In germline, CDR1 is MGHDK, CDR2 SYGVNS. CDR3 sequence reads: CAGSEEGLGYGYTF. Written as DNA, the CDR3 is TGTGCCGGCAGTGAGGAGGGCCTGGGCTATGGCTACACCTTC.

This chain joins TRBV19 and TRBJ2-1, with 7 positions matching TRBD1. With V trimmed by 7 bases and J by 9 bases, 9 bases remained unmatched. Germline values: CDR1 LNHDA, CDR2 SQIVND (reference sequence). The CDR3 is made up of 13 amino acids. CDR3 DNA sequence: TGTGCCAGTACAAGGACAGGCCGGCTTGAGCAGTTCTTC. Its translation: CASTRTGRLEQFF.

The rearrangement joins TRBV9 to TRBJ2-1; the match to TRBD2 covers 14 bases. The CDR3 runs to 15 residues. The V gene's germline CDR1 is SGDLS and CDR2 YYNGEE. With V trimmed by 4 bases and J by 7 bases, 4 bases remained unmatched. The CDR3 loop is CASSFGTSGRNEQFF. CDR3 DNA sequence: TGTGCCAGCAGCTTCGGGACTAGCGGGAGAAATGAGCAGTTCTTC.

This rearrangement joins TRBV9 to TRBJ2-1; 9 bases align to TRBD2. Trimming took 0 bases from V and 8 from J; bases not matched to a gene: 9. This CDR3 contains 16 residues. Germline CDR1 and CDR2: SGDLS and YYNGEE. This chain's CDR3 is CASSVELGGLAHEQFF. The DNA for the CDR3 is TGTGCCAGCAGCGTAGAGCTTGGGGGACTAGCCCATGAGCAGTTCTTC. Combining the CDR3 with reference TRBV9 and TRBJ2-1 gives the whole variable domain DSGVTQTPKHLITATGQRVTLRCSPRSGDLSVYWYQQSLDQGLQFLIQYYNGEERAKGNILERFSAQQFPDLHSELNLSSLELGDSALYFCASSVELGGLAHEQFFGPGTRLTVL.

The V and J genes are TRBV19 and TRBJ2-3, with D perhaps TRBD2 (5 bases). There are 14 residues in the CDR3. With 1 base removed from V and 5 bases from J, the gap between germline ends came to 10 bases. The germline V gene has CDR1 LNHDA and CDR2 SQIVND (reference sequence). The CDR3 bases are TGTGCCAGTAGTATAGGAGGGCCGATAGATACGCAGTATTTT. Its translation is CASSIGGPIDTQYF. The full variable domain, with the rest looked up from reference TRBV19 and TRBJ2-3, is DGGITQSPKYLFRKEGQNVTLSCEQNLNHDAMYWYRQDPGQGLRLIYYSQIVNDFQKGDIAEGYSVSREKKESFPLTVTSAQKNPTAFYLCASSIGGPIDTQYFGPGTRLTVL.

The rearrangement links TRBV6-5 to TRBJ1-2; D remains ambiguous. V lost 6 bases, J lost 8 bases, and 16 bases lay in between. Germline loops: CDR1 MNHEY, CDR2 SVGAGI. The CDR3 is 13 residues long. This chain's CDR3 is CASRQQNLMGYTF. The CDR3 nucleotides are TGTGCCAGCAGGCAACAGAACCTCATGGGCTACACCTTC.

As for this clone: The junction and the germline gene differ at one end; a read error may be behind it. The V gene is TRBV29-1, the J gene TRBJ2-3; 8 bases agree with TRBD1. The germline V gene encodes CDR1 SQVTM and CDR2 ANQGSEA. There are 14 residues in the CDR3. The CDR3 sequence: CSFEDRAVQNTQYF. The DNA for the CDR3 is TGCAGCTTTGAGGACAGGGCTGTACAAAATACGCAGTATTTT.

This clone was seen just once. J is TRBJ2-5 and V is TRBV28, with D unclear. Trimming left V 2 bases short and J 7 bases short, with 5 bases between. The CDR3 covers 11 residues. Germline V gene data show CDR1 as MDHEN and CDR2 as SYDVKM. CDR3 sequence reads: CASSLVGTQYF. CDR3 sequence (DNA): TGTGCCAGCAGTTTAGTCGGGACCCAGTACTTC.

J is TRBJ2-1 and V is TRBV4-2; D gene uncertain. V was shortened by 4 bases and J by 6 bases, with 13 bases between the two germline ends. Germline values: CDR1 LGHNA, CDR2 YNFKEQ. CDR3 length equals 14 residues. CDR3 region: CASSPALRGNEQFF. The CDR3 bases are TGTGCCAGCAGCCCAGCGCTACGAGGCAATGAGCAGTTCTTC.

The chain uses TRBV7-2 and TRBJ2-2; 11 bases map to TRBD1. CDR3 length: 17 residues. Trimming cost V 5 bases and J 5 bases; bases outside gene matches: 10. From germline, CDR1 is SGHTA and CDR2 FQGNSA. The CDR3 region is CASSAGTGGIRTGELFF. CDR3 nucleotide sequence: TGTGCCAGCAGCGCCGGGACAGGGGGGATTAGAACCGGGGAGCTGTTTTTT. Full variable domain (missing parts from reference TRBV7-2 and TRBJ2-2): GAGVSQSPSNKVTEKGKDVELRCDPISGHTALYWYRQSLGQGLEFLIYFQGNSAPDKSGLPSDRFSAERTGGSVSTLTIQRTQQEDSAVYLCASSAGTGGIRTGELFFGEGSRLTVL.

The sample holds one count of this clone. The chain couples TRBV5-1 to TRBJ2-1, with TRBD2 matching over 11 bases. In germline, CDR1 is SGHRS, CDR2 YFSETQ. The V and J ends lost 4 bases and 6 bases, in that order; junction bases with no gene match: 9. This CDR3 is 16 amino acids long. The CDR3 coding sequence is TGCGCCAGCAGCCTACTAGCGGGGGCCGGGTTCAATGAGCAGTTCTTC. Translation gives CASSLLAGAGFNEQFF.

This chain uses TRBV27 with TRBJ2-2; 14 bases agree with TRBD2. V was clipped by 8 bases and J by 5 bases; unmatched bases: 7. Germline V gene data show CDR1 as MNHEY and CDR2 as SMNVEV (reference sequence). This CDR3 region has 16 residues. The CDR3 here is CASRGLAGERTGELFF. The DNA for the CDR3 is TGTGCCAGCCGGGGACTAGCGGGAGAAAGGACCGGGGAGCTGTTTTTT.

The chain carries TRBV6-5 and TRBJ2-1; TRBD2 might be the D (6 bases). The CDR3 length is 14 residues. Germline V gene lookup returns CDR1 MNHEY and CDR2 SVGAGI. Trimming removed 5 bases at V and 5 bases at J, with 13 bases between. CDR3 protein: CASSRTGGDNEQFF. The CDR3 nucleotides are TGTGCCAGCAGTCGGACTGGAGGGGACAATGAGCAGTTCTTC.

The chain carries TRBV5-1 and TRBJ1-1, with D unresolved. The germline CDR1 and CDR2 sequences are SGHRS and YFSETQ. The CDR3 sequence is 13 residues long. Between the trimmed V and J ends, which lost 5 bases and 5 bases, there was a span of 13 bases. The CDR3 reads CASRDLGNTEAFF. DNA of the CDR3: TGCGCCAGCAGGGACTTGGGAAATACTGAAGCTTTCTTT.

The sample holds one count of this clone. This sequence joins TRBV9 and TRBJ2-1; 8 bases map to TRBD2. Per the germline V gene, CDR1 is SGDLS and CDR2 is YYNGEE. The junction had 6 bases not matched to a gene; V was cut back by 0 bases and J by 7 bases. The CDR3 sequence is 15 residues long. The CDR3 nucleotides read TGTGCCAGCAGCGTAGACGGGGGGGATAGAAATGAGCAGTTCTTC. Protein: CASSVDGGDRNEQFF.

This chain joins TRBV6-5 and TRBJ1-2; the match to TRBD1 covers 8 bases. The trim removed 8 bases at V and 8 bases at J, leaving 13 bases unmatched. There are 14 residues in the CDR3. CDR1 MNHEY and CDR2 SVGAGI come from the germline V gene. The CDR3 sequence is CASSSGQGVEGYTF. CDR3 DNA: TGTGCCAGCTCCTCCGGACAGGGCGTCGAGGGCTACACCTTC.

The CDR3 nucleotides read TGCGCCAGCAGTGAGTCGAATCGGGGGGCAGTCTCCACAGATACGCAGTATTTT. Amino acid sequence: CASSESNRGAVSTDTQYF. The rearrangement joins TRBV10-2 to TRBJ2-3, with D tentatively TRBD2 (7 bases). Germline CDR1 is WSHSY and CDR2 is SAAADI. The ends were cut back, 0 bases at V and 2 bases at J, with 18 bases in the middle. CDR3 length equals 18 residues.

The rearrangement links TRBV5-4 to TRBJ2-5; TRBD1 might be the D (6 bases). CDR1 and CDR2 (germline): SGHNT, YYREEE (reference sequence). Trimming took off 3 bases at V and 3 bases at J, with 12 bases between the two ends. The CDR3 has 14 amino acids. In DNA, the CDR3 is TGTGCCAGCAGCTCCCAAACAGGGAAAGAGACCCAGTACTTC. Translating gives CASSSQTGKETQYF.

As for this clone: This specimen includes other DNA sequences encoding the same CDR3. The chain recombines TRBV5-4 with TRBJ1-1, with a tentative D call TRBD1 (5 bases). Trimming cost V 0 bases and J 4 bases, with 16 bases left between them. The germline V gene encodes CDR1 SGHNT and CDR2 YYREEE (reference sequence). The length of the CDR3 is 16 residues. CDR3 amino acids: CASSLGGGGRSTEAFF. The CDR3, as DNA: TGTGCCAGCAGCTTGGGGGGCGGGGGTAGGAGCACTGAAGCTTTCTTT.

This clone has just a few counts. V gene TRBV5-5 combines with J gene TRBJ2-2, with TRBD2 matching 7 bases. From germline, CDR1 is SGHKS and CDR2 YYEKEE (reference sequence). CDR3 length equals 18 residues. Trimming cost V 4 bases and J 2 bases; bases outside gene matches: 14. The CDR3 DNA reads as TGTGCCAGCAGCCAGGGAGGTATAAGCGGGGCTAACACCGGGGAGCTGTTTTTT. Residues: CASSQGGISGANTGELFF.

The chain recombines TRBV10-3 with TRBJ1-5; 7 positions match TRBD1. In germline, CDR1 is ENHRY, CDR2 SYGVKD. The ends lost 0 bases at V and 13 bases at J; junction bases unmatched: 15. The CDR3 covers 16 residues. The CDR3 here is CAISESLTGWTPLQHF. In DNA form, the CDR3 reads TGTGCCATCAGTGAGTCACTGACAGGGTGGACCCCTTTACAGCATTTT.

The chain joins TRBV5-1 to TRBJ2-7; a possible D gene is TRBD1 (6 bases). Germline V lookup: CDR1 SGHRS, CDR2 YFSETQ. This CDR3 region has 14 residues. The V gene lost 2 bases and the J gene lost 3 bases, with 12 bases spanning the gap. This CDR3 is CASSLGGEGYEQYF. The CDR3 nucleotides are TGCGCCAGCAGCTTAGGGGGAGAGGGCTACGAGCAGTACTTC. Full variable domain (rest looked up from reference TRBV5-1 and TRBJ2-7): KAGVTQTPRYLIKTRGQQVTLSCSPISGHRSVSWYQQTPGQGLQFLFEYFSETQRNKGNFPGRFSGRQFSNSRSEMNVSTLELGDSALYLCASSLGGEGYEQYFGPGTRLTVT.

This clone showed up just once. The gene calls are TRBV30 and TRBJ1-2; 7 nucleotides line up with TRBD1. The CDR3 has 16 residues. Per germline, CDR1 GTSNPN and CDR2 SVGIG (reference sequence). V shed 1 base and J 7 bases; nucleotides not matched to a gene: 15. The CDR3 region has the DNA TGTGCCTGGAGTGGACAGGGCAGCCCCTTTGGACGTGGCTACACCTTC. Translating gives CAWSGQGSPFGRGYTF.

The CDR3 nucleotides read TGTGCCAGCAGCTACAGGGGCACAGATACGCAGTATTTT. Its protein is CASSYRGTDTQYF. The rearrangement uses TRBV5-6 and TRBJ2-3; weak D call: TRBD1 (6 bases). Germline V gives CDR1 SGHDT, CDR2 YYEEEE. V was clipped by 3 bases and J by 1 base, with 6 bases between them. The CDR3 sequence is 13 residues long.

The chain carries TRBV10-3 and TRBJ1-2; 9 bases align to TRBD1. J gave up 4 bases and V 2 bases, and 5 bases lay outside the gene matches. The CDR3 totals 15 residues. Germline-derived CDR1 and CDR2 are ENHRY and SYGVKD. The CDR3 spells CAISEGGQGGYGYTF. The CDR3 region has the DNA TGTGCCATCAGTGAGGGGGGACAGGGAGGCTATGGCTACACCTTC.

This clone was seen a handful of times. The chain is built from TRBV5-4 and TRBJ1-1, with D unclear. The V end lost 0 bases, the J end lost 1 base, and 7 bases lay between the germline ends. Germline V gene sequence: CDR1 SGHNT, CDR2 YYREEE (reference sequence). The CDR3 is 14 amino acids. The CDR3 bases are TGTGCCAGCAGCTTGGCACGGTCGAACACTGAAGCTTTCTTT. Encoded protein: CASSLARSNTEAFF.

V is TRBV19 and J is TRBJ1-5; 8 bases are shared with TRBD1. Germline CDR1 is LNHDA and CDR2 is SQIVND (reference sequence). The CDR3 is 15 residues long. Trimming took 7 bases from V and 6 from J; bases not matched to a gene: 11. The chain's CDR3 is CASTLGQGASQPQHF. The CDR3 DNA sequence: TGTGCCAGTACCCTTGGACAGGGAGCGTCTCAGCCCCAGCATTTT.

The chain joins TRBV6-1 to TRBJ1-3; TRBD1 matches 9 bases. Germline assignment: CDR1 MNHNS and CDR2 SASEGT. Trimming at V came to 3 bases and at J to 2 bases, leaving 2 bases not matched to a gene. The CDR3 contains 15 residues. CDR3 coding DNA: TGTGCCAGCAGTGATACAGGGGGCACTGGAAACACCATATATTTT. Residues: CASSDTGGTGNTIYF.

The CDR3 reads CASSWESGQANTGELFF. The CDR3 DNA reads as TGTGCCAGCAGCTGGGAATCGGGACAAGCGAACACCGGGGAGCTGTTTTTT. The rearrangement uses TRBV5-5 and TRBJ2-2, with D maybe TRBD1 (6 bases). With 3 bases removed from V and 0 bases from J, the gap between germline ends came to 15 bases. The CDR3 length is 17 residues. Germline CDR1 SGHKS, CDR2 YYEKEE (reference sequence).